This T cell receptor beta chain is drawn from a study of blood T cell repertoires in COVID-19. Study context: PBMCs, B-cell-depleted T cells, or T cells were the source of the cDNA or gDNA that made up the material.

CDR1 is SGHNT, CDR2 YENEEA, per germline. The V gene lost 5 bases and the J gene lost 3 bases, with 14 bases spanning the gap. This CDR3 region has 15 residues. Original handling: Amplified reference gene primers provided the basis for estimating nucleated cell counts. The table came from immunoSEQ multiplex PCR; TCRdb's copy has only in-frame clones and leaves some out. The V and J calls and clone size are taken from that table; D and trimming were inferred from the DNA. The sample yields some 60,000 clones, about 87% seen once. Sequences were obtained from peripheral blood. The chain uses TRBV11-3 and TRBJ2-1; D is possibly TRBD1 (7 bases). This receptor was taken from a man between 65 and 79 years old with acute or convalescent COVID-19. CDR3 DNA: TGTGCCAGCAGCGTGGCGGGACAGTACTACAATGAGCAGTTCTTC. Translating gives CASSVAGQYYNEQFF.